A selection of T cell receptor beta chains follows, all from one sample in a study of vaccination effects on CD4 cells after COVID-19. Measured with immunoSEQ multiplex PCR; TCRdb has only the in-frame clones, and not every one. This sample has tens of thousands of clones; around 77% occur once, and the top ten carry 2% to 2.5%. The antigens these receptors bind are not known. The source material was CD4+ T cells from PBMCs cultured without peptide, sampled before COVID-19 vaccination. Receptors were obtained from a human donor who received a COVID-19 vaccine. CDR3s leave out the opening cysteine and the closing phenylalanine or tryptophan. The order of the fields is V gene, CDR3 protein.

V: TRBV18
CDR3: ASSPARDRHTEAF

V: TRBV30
CDR3: AWSNRGHSSGNTIY

V: TRBV6-5
CDR3: ASKSPGANEKLF

V: TRBV9
CDR3: ASSGTGLGSPLH

V: TRBV7-2
CDR3: ASSLRGRGNGELF

V: TRBV19
CDR3: ASRDSEKLF

V: TRBV5-1
CDR3: ASSLATSGGGNEQF

V: TRBV5-1
CDR3: ASSLGWGRAPQETQY

V: TRBV5-8
CDR3: ASSPRGQGAETGELF

V: TRBV18
CDR3: ASSPGLAGDNEQF

V: TRBV2
CDR3: ASSARGITEAF

V: TRBV7-2
CDR3: ASRLLQATNTEAF

V: TRBV3-1/TRBV3-2
CDR3: ASSHYGQGAGTDTQY

V: TRBV5-1
CDR3: ASRVGGDDTQY

V: TRBV5-4
CDR3: ASSLVTAETQY

V: TRBV4-1
CDR3: ASSQEEGPLLKF

V: TRBV19
CDR3: ASRRGPTDTQY

V: TRBV7-2
CDR3: ASKGRYMNTEAF

V: TRBV6-5
CDR3: ASTSRGSETQY

V: TRBV6-1
CDR3: ASSEVIRTGLRQPQH

V: TRBV2
CDR3: ASRRGGGSYNEQF

V: TRBV28
CDR3: ASSLEGQGMNTEAF

V: TRBV24-1
CDR3: ATSDHLGTTNTGELF

V: TRBV27
CDR3: ASKIRGTGELF

V: TRBV2
CDR3: ASREGRPGRPKNIQY

V: TRBV9
CDR3: ASSVGAGVGRTEAF

V: TRBV25-1
CDR3: ASSQGQGDSPLH

V: TRBV19
CDR3: ASWTGLRDSPLH

V: TRBV11-2
CDR3: ASSLAPGRMNTEAF

V: TRBV5-1
CDR3: ASSHSNTGELF